The rows below give T cell receptor beta chains drawn from one sample of a study of blood T cell repertoires in COVID-19. Data came from immunoSEQ multiplex PCR; TCRdb stores just in-frame clones and leaves some out. The sample has a few hundred thousand clones; about four fifths are singletons. Specimen: PBMCs or T cells enriched from blood (not recorded which). The receptors stem from a woman in her 40s with acute COVID-19. Each CDR3 is given with its conserved first and last residue. D genes are given only for firm matches. A row's size may be missing; if present it is once, few, many or a size class.

j_call d_call cdr3_length v_call clone_size cdr3_nt cdr3_aa
TRBJ2-1 TRBD2 15 TRBV5-5 NA TGTGCCAGCAGTAGGGCGGGAGATTCCTACAATGAGCAGTTCTTC CASSRAGDSYNEQFF
TRBJ1-2 TRBD1 13 TRBV2 once TGTGCCAGCAGTTTCGACAGGGACTATGGCTACACCTTC CASSFDRDYGYTF
TRBJ2-1 NA 14 TRBV4-1 few TGCGCCAGCAGCCCCCGAGCTCTGGACAATGAGCAGTTCTTC CASSPRALDNEQFF
TRBJ1-1 NA 15 TRBV5-6 NA TGTGCCAGCAGCTTGGGGACAGCTATGAACACTGAAGCTTTCTTT CASSLGTAMNTEAFF
TRBJ2-3 NA 15 TRBV6-2/TRBV6-3 NA TGTGCCAGCAGTCCGTCCGGGAGAAGCACAGATACGCAGTATTTT CASSPSGRSTDTQYF
TRBJ2-7 NA 15 TRBV5-1 NA TGCGCCAGCAGCTTGGAGGAGGCCTCAACCTACGAGCAGTACTTC CASSLEEASTYEQYF
TRBJ2-2 TRBD1 16 TRBV7-9 once TGTGCCAGCAGCGCCAGGGACAGGGGAATAACCGGGGAGCTGTTTTTT CASSARDRGITGELFF
TRBJ2-3 TRBD1 16 TRBV6-5 NA TGTGCCAGCAGTTACACACAGGGGGTGGTGACAGATACGCAGTATTTT CASSYTQGVVTDTQYF
TRBJ2-3 NA 16 TRBV7-6 NA TGTGCCAGCAGCCCCGGAGGGGGGGCCTACGCCGATACGCAGTATTTT CASSPGGGAYADTQYF
TRBJ2-5 TRBD2 14 TRBV29-1 NA TGCAGCGTTGTTAGCGGGAGGAACCAAGAGACCCAGTACTTC CSVVSGRNQETQYF
TRBJ2-7 NA 12 TRBV30 NA TGTGCCTGGAGTGACGGTGGCTACGAGCAGTACTTC CAWSDGGYEQYF
TRBJ2-2 TRBD2 16 TRBV7-2 NA TGTGCCAGCAGCCTGCTAGCGGGGGGCGAGGCCGGGGAGCTGTTTTTT CASSLLAGGEAGELFF
TRBJ2-1 TRBD2 15 TRBV28 NA TGTGCCAGCAGTTTGCCTAGCGGGAGTCGGAATGAGCAGTTCTTC CASSLPSGSRNEQFF
TRBJ1-2 TRBD1 13 TRBV30 NA TGTGCCTGGAACCCGGGACAGGGGTATGGCTACACCTTC CAWNPGQGYGYTF
TRBJ1-2 NA 13 TRBV6-5 NA TGTGCCAGCAGTTCGGGCGCGGGATATGGCTACACCTTC CASSSGAGYGYTF
TRBJ2-7 NA 16 TRBV19 NA TGTGCCAGTAGTATATTTGGAGACCGAAACTCCTACGAGCAGTACTTC CASSIFGDRNSYEQYF
TRBJ1-2 NA 15 TRBV5-1 NA TGCGCCAGCAGCTTGACGACAGGACAATCCTATGGCTACACCTTC CASSLTTGQSYGYTF
TRBJ2-3 NA 14 TRBV9 NA TGTGCCAGCAGTTCTAGCGACTCGGGAGATACGCAGTATTTT CASSSSDSGDTQYF
TRBJ2-3 NA 14 TRBV9 NA TGTGCCAGCGGCCAGGGGAAATTAACAGATACGCAGTATTTT CASGQGKLTDTQYF
TRBJ2-5 TRBD2 15 TRBV27 NA TGTGCCAGCAGCCAACTAGCGGGAGGGCAAGAGACCCAGTACTTC CASSQLAGGQETQYF
TRBJ1-2 TRBD1 15 TRBV11-2 NA TGTGCCAGCAGCAAAAATAACAGGGGTGGCTATGGCTACACCTTC CASSKNNRGGYGYTF
TRBJ1-2 TRBD1 17 TRBV6-2/TRBV6-3 NA TGTGCCAGCAGCCATACTAGAGCGAGACAGGGGAAGTACGGCTACACCTTC CASSHTRARQGKYGYTF
TRBJ1-4 NA 14 TRBV7-9 many TGTGCCAGCAGCTTAGAGGGCCGGGGTGAAAAACTGTTTTTT CASSLEGRGEKLFF
TRBJ2-2 NA 14 TRBV28 NA TGTGCCAGCATTCCGAGCAACTCTGGCGGGGAGCTGTTTTTT CASIPSNSGGELFF
TRBJ2-2 TRBD1 21 TRBV4-1 NA TGCGCCAGCAGCCTTCTCGTGGGGGGACAGGGTTCCCCCGCGAACACCGGGGAGCTGTTTTTT CASSLLVGGQGSPANTGELFF
TRBJ2-7 TRBD1 15 TRBV5-6 NA TGTGCCAGCAGCTTGGTGGGGACAGGGTCCTACGAGCAGTACTTC CASSLVGTGSYEQYF
TRBJ2-1 NA 15 TRBV15 few TGTGCCACCAGCAGAGATCATGGGCCTCCCCAAGAGCAGTTCTTC CATSRDHGPPQEQFF
TRBJ1-1 NA 16 TRBV6-1 NA TGTGCCAGCAGTGAAGCGGCGGGGGGGCCGAACACTGAAGCTTTCTTT CASSEAAGGPNTEAFF